The rows below give T cell receptor beta chains drawn from one sample of a study of T-cell memory formation after mild COVID-19. TCRdb analysed the 5' RACE reads with MiXCR anew, one entry per CDR3 protein. Of hundreds of thousands of distinct CDR3 sequences in the sample, roughly a fifth were seen once. Sample: PBMCs or a T cell subset sorted from them (not recorded which). The source is an adult woman who had mild COVID-19 (a few samples of this study predate the infection). Cell type and time point are not known. CDR3s include the opening cysteine and the closing phenylalanine or tryptophan. A D gene is named only where the DNA matches it firmly.

TRBV9	TRBJ2-3	NA	CASSQTGTPEWDTQYF
TRBV12-3/TRBV12-4	TRBJ2-1	TRBD2	CASSLQRGISYNEQFF
TRBV12-3/TRBV12-4	TRBJ1-5	TRBD1	CASSLQGALGQPQHF
TRBV24-1	TRBJ2-1	NA	CATSDPGFSSYNEQFF
TRBV29-1	TRBJ2-1	NA	CSVEVLYRRGLSSYNEQFF
TRBV5-1	TRBJ1-4	NA	CASSLDLGGTNEKLFF
TRBV18	TRBJ2-6	TRBD1	CASSPGTGGTGANVLTF
TRBV4-2	TRBJ1-6	NA	CASSQDRPPKNSPLHF
TRBV6-2/TRBV6-3	TRBJ2-7	TRBD1	CASSYSLLHLDRIYEQYF
TRBV11-2	TRBJ2-3	NA	CASSLDMWGQADTQYF
TRBV12-3/TRBV12-4	TRBJ2-4	TRBD2	CASSAGTSSLDIQYF
TRBV27	TRBJ2-7	TRBD1	CASSSGTGNSYEQYF
TRBV25-1	TRBJ1-6	NA	CASSESGLYNSPLHF
TRBV9	TRBJ2-1	TRBD2	CASSGRLAGYNEQFF
TRBV12-3/TRBV12-4	TRBJ2-1	TRBD2	CATIVVSSGRNEQFF
TRBV7-2	TRBJ2-7	NA	CASSFSQGLYEQYF
TRBV4-1	TRBJ2-1	TRBD2	CASSQDFTSGGNEQFF
TRBV5-6	TRBJ1-2	NA	CASTRGGILYGYTF
TRBV29-1	TRBJ2-3	NA	CSVETNNADTQYF
TRBV9	TRBJ2-3	NA	CASSPRAGRFGTDTQYF
TRBV7-6	TRBJ2-2	NA	CASSLHQQRQGGELFF
TRBV14	TRBJ1-2	NA	CASSPARGAPTGYTF
TRBV20-1	TRBJ2-6	TRBD1	CSASRGGPGANVLTF
TRBV4-1	TRBJ1-1	TRBD1	CASSQTGTGGTEAFF
TRBV10-3	TRBJ1-3	TRBD1	CAISAGQGRDSGNTIYF
TRBV10-3	TRBJ1-5	NA	CAISESNSGQILYSNQPQHF
TRBV6-5	TRBJ1-6	NA	CASSKPYNSPLHF
TRBV5-6	TRBJ2-6	NA	CASLLGKKMGSGANVLTF
TRBV5-6	TRBJ2-3	NA	CASSVVGRRTDTQYF
TRBV15	TRBJ2-1	TRBD2	CATSSRGTSGDKRWEQFF
TRBV29-1	TRBJ1-1	TRBD1	CSAVSQGAGAFF
TRBV7-2	TRBJ1-4	TRBD1	CASSSRTGSHEKLFF
TRBV6-4	TRBJ2-3	TRBD1	CASSPGQATDTQYF
TRBV7-2	TRBJ1-2	TRBD1	CASSFSFGQDYGYTF
TRBV6-2/TRBV6-3	TRBJ1-5	TRBD1	CASSWGTGNPRSNQPQHF
TRBV7-2	TRBJ1-6	NA	CASSLADRTAMSSYNSPLHF
TRBV30	TRBJ2-7	TRBD2	CAWSETSGVYEQYF
TRBV6-5	TRBJ2-3	NA	CASSYSGGLDTQYF
TRBV12-3/TRBV12-4	TRBJ2-7	NA	CASNLGPLSYEQYF
TRBV10-3	TRBJ2-7	TRBD2	CAISLTSLGTYEQYF
TRBV3-1	TRBJ1-6	NA	CASGGDLNNSPLHF
TRBV4-1	TRBJ2-2	NA	CASSHRFSRANTGELFF
TRBV12-3/TRBV12-4	TRBJ1-1	NA	CASSYLHRANTEAFF
TRBV5-1	TRBJ2-6	NA	CASSLWSSPGANVLTF
TRBV12-3/TRBV12-4	TRBJ2-3	TRBD1	CASTLRGLGTDTQYF
TRBV12-3/TRBV12-4	TRBJ2-7	TRBD1	CASSAQRGTGGEQYF
TRBV5-1	TRBJ2-3	TRBD1	CASSVGDSQHSNTQYF